Reported below is one T cell receptor beta chain. Its antigen is undetermined. The CDR3 is 17 residues long. The germline V gene has CDR1 SGHAT and CDR2 FQNNGV. V shed 0 bases, J shed 7 bases, and the junction held 10 bases outside the gene matches. The data stem from a study of OX40 agonist ivuxolimab in advanced cancers. The wider study: Two patients with cutaneous melanoma and one with hepatocellular carcinoma, three in total, showed partial responses.

Sequenced by immunoSEQ multiplex PCR; TCRdb stores in-frame clones only, minus some. The top ten clones hold roughly 18% of a sample with some 6,100 clones, around 70% of them seen once. Findings and limits, study-wide: Expanded clones were, on average, more numerous in CD8+ T cells than in CD4+. At doses 0.1 to 3.0 mg/kg, CD4+ and CD8+ clones expanded.

This sample comprised CD4+ or CD8+ T cells sorted from blood, obtained in a trial of the OX40 agonist ivuxolimab. The sequence derives from an adult with an advanced solid tumor such as melanoma, head and neck, liver or kidney cancer. The genes are TRBV11-2 and TRBJ2-1, with 9 bases fitting TRBD1. DNA of the CDR3: TGTGCCAGCAGCTTAGAAATACAGGGGGCTTCTCTTAATGAGCAGTTCTTC. Translation: CASSLEIQGASLNEQFF.